Listed here is a single TCR beta chain. The sample originates from a study of blood T cell repertoires in COVID-19. Study background: Sources were T cells, B-cell-depleted T cells, or PBMCs; the material itself was cDNA or gDNA.

Germline V lookup: CDR1 MNHEY, CDR2 SVGEGT. V dropped 2 bases and J dropped 7; count of bases not matched to a gene: 2. The CDR3 sequence is 14 residues long. As processed by the authors: The authors estimated nucleated cell counts from reference gene primer amplification. This table comes from immunoSEQ multiplex PCR, and its TCRdb copy is limited to in-frame clones, with some not included. V, J and clone size are those of that table, while D and trimming were read from the DNA. The table shows more than 75,000 clones, with more than 80% occurring only once. The origin of this receptor is a man in his fifties with COVID-19, enrolled during active disease. The gene calls are TRBV6-2 or TRBV6-3 and TRBJ1-6; 7 bases agree with TRBD1. Sample: peripheral blood. CDR3 sequence reads: CASSYGRGNSPLHF. CDR3 sequence (DNA): TGTGCCAGCAGTTACGGCAGGGGGAATTCACCCCTCCACTTT.